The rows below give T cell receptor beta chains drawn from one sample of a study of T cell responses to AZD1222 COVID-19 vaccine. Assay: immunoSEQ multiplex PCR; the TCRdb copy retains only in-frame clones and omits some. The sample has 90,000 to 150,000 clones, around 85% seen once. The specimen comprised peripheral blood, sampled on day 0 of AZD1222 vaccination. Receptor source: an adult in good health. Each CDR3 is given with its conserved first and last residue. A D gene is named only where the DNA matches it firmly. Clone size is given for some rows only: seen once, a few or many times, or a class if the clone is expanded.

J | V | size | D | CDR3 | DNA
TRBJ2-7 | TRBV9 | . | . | CASGRDQIYEQYF | TGTGCCAGCGGCAGGGACCAGATCTACGAGCAGTACTTC
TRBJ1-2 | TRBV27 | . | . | CASSPNLGAGYGYTF | TGTGCCAGCAGTCCGAACTTGGGGGCGGGCTATGGCTACACCTTC
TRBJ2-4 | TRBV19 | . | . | CASSINRQEQNIQYF | TGTGCCAGTAGTATAAACAGACAGGAGCAAAACATTCAGTACTTC
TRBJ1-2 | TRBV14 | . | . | CASSLIKGGYTF | TGTGCCAGCAGCCTCATAAAGGGCGGCTACACCTTC
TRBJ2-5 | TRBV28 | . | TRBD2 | CASSLWTSGEETQYF | TGTGCCAGCAGTTTGTGGACTAGCGGGGAAGAGACCCAGTACTTC
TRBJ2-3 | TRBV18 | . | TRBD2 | CASSPPGLGSDTQYF | TGTGCCAGCTCACCACCGGGACTAGGGTCGGATACGCAGTATTTT
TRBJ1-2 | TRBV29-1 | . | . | CSVEGNREWGFYGYTF | TGCAGCGTTGAAGGGAACAGGGAGTGGGGATTCTATGGCTACACCTTC
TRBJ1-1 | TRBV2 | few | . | CASSVPEDTEAFF | TGTGCCAGCAGTGTTCCGGAGGACACTGAAGCTTTCTTT
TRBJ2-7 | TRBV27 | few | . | CASSLQGPHEQYF | TGTGCCAGCAGTCTCCAGGGTCCCCACGAGCAGTACTTC
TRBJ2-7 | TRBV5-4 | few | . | CASSPVRQGPSSYEQYF | TGTGCCAGCAGCCCAGTCCGCCAGGGGCCCAGCTCCTACGAGCAGTACTTC
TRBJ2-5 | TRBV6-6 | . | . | CASSYSGNSQETQYF | TGTGCCAGCAGTTACTCCGGGAACTCTCAAGAGACCCAGTACTTC
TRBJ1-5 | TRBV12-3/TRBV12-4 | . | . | CASSLGADQPQHF | TGTGCCAGCAGTTTAGGGGCCGATCAGCCCCAGCATTTT
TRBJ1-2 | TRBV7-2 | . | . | CASSLGRRYGYTF | TGTGCCAGCAGCTTAGGACGGAGATATGGCTACACCTTC